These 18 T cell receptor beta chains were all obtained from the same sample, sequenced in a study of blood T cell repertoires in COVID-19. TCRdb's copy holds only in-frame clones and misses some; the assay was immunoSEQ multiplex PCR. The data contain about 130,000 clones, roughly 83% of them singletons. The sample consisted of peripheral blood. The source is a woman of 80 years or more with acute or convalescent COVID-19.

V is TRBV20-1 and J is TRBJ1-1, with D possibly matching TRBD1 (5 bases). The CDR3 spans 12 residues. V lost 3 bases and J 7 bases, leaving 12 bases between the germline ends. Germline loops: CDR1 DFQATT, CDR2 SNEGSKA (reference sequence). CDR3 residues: CSASGQGYEAFF. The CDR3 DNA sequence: TGCAGTGCTAGTGGGCAGGGCTATGAAGCTTTCTTT.

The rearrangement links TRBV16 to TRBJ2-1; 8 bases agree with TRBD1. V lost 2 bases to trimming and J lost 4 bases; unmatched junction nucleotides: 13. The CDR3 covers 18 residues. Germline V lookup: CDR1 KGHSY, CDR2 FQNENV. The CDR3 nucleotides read TGTGCCAGCAGCCAAAAAATACGGGGACAGGTCCTGTACAATGAGCAGTTCTTC. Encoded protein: CASSQKIRGQVLYNEQFF. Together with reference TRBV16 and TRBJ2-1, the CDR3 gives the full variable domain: GEEVAQTPKHLVRGEGQKAKLYCAPIKGHSYVFWYQQVLKNEFKFLISFQNENVFDETGMPKERFSAKCLPNSPCSLEIQATKLEDSAVYFCASSQKIRGQVLYNEQFFGPGTRLTVL.

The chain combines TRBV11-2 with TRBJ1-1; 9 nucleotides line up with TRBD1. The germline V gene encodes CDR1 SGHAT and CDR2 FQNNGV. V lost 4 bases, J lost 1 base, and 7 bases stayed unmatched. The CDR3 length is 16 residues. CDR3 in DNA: TGTGCCAGCAGCTACACAGGGGGCGGGAGGAACACTGAAGCTTTCTTT. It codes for CASSYTGGGRNTEAFF.

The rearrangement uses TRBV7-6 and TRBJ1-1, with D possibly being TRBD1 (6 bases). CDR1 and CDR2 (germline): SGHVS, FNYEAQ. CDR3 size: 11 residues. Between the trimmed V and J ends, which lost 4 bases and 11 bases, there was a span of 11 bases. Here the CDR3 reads CASSSRDKAFF. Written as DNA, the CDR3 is TGTGCCAGCAGCTCCCGGGACAAGGCTTTCTTT.

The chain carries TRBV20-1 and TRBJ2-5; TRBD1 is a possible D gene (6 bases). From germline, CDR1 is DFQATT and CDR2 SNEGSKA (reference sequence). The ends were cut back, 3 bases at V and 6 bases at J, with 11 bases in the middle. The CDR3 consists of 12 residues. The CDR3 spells CSASSRGQTQYF. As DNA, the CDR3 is TGCAGTGCTAGTTCCAGGGGACAGACCCAGTACTTC.

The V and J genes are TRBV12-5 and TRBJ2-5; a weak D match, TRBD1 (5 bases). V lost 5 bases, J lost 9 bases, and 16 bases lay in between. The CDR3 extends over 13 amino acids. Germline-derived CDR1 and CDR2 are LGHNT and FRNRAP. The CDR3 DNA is TGTGCTAGTGGTCCGTCAGGGCCCCGAGCCCAGTACTTC. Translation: CASGPSGPRAQYF.

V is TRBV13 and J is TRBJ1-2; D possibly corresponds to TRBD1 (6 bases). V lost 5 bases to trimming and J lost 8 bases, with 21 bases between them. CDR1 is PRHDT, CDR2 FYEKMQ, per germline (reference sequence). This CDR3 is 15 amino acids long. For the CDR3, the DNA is TGTGCCAGCAGCCCCCGGGGGGGCGCTGCGGAGGGCTACACCTTC. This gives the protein CASSPRGGAAEGYTF.

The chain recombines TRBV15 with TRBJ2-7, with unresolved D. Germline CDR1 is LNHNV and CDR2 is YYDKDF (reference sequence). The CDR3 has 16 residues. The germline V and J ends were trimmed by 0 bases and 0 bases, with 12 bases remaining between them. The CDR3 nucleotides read TGTGCCACCAGCAGAGATCTGCGGAGAAACTCCTACGAGCAGTACTTC. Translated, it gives CATSRDLRRNSYEQYF.

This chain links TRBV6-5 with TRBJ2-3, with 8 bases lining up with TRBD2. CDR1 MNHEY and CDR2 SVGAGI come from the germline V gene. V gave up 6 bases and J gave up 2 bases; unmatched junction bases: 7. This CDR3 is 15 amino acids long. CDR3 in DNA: TGTGCCAGCAGCCCGGTCGGGGGGGACACAGATACGCAGTATTTT. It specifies CASSPVGGDTDTQYF.

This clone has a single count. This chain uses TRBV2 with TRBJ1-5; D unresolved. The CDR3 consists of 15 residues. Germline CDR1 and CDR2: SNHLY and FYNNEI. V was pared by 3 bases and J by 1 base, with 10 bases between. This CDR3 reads CASSERQLSNQPQHF. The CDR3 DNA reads TGTGCCAGCAGTGAGAGGCAGCTCAGCAATCAGCCCCAGCATTTT.

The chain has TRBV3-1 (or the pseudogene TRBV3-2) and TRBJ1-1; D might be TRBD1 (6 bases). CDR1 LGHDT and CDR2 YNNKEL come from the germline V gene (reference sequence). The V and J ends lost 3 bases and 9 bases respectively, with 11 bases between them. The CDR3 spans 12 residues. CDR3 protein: CASSQLTGKAFF. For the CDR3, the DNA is TGTGCCAGCAGCCAGTTGACAGGCAAAGCTTTCTTT.

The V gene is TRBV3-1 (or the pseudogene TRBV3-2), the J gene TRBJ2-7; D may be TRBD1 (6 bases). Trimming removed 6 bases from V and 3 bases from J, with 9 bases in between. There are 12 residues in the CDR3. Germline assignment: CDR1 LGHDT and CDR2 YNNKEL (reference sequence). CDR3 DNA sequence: TGTGCCAGCAGTATACAGGGCTACGAGCAGTACTTC. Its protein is CASSIQGYEQYF.

CDR3 residues: CSVRAGGEGQPQHF. CDR3 sequence (DNA): TGCAGCGTTCGTGCAGGGGGCGAAGGGCAGCCCCAGCATTTT. The chain has TRBV29-1 and TRBJ1-5; 8 bases are shared with TRBD1. Losses at the gene ends were 5 bases for V and 7 bases for J; bases not matched to a gene: 10. This CDR3 is 14 amino acids long. Germline values: CDR1 SQVTM, CDR2 ANQGSEA.

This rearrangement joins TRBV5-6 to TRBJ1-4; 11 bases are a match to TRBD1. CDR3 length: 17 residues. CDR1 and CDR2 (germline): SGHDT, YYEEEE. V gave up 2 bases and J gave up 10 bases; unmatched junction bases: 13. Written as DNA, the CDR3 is TGTGCCAGCAGCTTCTTCCGAGGACAGGGGGCAGGAGGAAAACTGTTTTTT. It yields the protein CASSFFRGQGAGGKLFF.

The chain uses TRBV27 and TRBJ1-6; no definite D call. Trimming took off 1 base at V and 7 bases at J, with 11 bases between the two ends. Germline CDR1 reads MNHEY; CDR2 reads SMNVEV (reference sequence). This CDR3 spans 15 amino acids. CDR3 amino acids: CASSLWVGINSPLHF. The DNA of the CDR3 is TGTGCCAGCAGTTTATGGGTCGGGATCAATTCACCCCTCCACTTT.

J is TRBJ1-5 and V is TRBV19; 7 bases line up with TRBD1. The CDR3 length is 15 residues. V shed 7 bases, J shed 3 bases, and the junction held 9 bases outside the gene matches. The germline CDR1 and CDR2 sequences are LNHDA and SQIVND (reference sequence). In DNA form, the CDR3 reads TGTGCCAGTAAAAGAGACAGGGCCGACAATCAGCCCCAGCATTTT. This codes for CASKRDRADNQPQHF.

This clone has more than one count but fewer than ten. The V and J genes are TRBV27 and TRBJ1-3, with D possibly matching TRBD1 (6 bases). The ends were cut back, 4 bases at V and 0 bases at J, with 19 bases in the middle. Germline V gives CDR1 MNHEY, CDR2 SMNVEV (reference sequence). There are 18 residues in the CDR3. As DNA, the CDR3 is TGTGCCAGCAGTTGGGGGCCCCCGACGGGGTCCTCTGGAAACACCATATATTTT. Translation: CASSWGPPTGSSGNTIYF.

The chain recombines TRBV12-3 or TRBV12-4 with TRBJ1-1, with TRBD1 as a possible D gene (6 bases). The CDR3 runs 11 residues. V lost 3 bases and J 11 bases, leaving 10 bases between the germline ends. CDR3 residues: CASSFLQGAFF. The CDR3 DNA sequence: TGTGCCAGCAGTTTTCTCCAGGGGGCTTTCTTT.